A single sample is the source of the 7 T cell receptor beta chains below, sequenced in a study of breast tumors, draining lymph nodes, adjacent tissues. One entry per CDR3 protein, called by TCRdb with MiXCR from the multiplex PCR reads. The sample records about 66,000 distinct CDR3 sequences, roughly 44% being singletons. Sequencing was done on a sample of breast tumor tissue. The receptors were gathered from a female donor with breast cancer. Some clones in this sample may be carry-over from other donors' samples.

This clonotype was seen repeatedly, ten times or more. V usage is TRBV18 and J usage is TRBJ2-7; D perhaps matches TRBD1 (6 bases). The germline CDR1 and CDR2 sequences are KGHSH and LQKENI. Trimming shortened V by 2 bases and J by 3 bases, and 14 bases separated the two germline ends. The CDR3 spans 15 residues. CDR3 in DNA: TGTGCCAGCTCACCAGGACAGACTAAATTCTACGAGCAGTACTTC. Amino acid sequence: CASSPGQTKFYEQYF.

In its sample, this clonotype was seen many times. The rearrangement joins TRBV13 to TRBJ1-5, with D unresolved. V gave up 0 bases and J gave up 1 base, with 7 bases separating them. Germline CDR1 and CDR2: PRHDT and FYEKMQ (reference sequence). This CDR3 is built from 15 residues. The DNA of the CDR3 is TGTGCCAGCAGCTTAGGGGTGGGGAGCAATCAGCCCCAGCATTTT. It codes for CASSLGVGSNQPQHF.

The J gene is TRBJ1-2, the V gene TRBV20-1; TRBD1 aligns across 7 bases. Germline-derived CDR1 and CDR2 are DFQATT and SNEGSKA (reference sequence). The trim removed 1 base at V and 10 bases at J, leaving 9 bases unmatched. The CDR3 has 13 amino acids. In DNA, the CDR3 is TGCAGTGCTAGAGTAGGGGGCGCGAGTGCCTACACCTTC. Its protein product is CSARVGGASAYTF.

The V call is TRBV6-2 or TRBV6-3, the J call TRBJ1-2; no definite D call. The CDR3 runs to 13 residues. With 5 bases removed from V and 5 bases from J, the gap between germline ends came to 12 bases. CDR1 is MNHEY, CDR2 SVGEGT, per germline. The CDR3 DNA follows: TGTGCCAGCAGTCCTTCACCTTCGTATGGCTACACCTTC. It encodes CASSPSPSYGYTF.

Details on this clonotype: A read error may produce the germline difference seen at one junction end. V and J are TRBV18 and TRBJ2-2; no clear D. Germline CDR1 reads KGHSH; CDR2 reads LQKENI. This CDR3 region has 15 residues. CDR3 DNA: TGTGCCAGCTCACCGATACAAATAAACACCGGAGAGCTGTTTTTT. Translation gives CASSPIQINTGELFF. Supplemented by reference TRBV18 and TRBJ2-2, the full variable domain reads NAGVMQNPRHLVRRRGQEARLRCSPMKGHSHVYWYRQLPEEGLKFMVYLQKENIIDESGMPKERFSAEFPKEGPSILRIQQVVRGDSAAYFCASSPIQINTGELFFGEGSRLTVL.

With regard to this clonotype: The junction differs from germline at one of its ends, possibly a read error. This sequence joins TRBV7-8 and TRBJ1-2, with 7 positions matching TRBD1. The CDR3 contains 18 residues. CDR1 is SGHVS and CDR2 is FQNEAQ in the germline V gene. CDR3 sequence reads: CASSLVQGSREKRYGYTF. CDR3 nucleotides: TGTGCCAGCAGTTTAGTACAGGGGTCTCGGGAGAAACGTTATGGCTACACCTTC.

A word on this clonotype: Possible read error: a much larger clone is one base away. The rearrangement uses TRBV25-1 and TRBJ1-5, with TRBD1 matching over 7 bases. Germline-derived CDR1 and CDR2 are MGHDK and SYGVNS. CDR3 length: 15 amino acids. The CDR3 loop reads CARSGGAQGNQPQHF. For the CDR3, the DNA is TGTGCCCGCAGTGGGGGTGCACAGGGGAATCAGCCCCAGCATTTT.